This T cell receptor beta chain was sequenced in a study of cytomegalovirus exposure and HLA in healthy donors. Overall study: Falling in the Caucasian-associated ancestry cluster were about 80% of under 450 genotyped donors. Study conclusions and caveats: Information on immune exposure was restricted to one variable (CMV serostatus). Later on, a genetic analysis was performed. It linked a missense variant in DCLRE1C with V- and J-gene trimming of TCR beta. A highly shared variant cluster was judged a likely technical artifact.

This clone was seen only once. Its antigen is not known. 60 Vbeta and 13 Jbeta primers were used in PCR. Sequencing used immunoSEQ multiplex PCR; TCRdb keeps in-frame clones, though not all of them. This table holds some 110,000 clones, approximately 80% found once. Trimming took 8 bases from V and 10 from J; bases not matched to a gene: 19. This CDR3 spans 16 amino acids. The V gene is TRBV23-1, the J gene TRBJ2-1; 8 bases agree with TRBD2. TRBV23-1 is identified as an open reading frame with a role that is uncertain. This clonotype was sampled from a man in his fifties in good health and CMV-seropositive. Sequencing input: PBMCs. For the CDR3, the DNA is TGCGCCAGCCTACTTAAAACCGCGGGGGGTCTGATGGAGCAGTTCTTC. Its protein is CASLLKTAGGLMEQFF.